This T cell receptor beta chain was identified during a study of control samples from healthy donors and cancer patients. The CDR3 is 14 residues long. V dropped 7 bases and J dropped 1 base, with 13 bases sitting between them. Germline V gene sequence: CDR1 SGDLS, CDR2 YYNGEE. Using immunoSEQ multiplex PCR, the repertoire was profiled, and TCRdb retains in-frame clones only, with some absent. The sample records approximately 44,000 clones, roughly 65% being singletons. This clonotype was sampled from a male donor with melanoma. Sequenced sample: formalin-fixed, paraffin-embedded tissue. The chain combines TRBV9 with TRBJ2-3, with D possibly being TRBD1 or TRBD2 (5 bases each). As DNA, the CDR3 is TGTGCCAGCGGGGGTGGGATGGGCACAGATACGCAGTATTTT. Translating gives CASGGGMGTDTQYF.